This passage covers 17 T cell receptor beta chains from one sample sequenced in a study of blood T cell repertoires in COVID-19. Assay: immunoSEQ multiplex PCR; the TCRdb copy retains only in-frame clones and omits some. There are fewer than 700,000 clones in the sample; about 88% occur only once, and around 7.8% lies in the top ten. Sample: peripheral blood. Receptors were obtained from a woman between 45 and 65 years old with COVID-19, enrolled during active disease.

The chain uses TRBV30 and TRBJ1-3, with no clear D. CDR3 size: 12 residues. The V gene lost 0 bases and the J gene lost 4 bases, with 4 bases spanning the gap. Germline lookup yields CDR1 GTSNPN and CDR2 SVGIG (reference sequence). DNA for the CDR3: TGTGCCTGGAGTGTGGAGGGAAACACCATATATTTT. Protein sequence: CAWSVEGNTIYF.

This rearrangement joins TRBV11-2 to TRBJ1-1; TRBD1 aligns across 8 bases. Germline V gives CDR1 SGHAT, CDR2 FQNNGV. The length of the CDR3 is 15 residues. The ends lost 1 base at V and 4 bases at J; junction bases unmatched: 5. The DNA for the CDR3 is TGTGCCAGCAGCTTAGCAGGGGGCAGCGTCACTGAAGCTTTCTTT. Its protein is CASSLAGGSVTEAFF. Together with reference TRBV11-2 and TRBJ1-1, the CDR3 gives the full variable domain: EAGVAQSPRYKIIEKRQSVAFWCNPISGHATLYWYQQILGQGPKLLIQFQNNGVVDDSQLPKDRFSAERLKGVDSTLKIQPAKLEDSAVYLCASSLAGGSVTEAFFGQGTRLTVV.

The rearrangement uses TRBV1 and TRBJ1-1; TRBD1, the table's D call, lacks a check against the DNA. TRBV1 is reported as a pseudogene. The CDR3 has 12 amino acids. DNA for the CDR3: TGCACCAGCAGCCACCGGACAGCCAAAGCTTTCTTT. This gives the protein CTSSHRTAKAFF.

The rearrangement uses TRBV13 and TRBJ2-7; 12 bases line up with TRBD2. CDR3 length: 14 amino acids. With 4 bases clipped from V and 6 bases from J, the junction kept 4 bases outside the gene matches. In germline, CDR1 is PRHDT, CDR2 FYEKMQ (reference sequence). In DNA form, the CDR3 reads TGTGCCAGCAGCTCATGGACTAGCGGGGCCGAGCAGTACTTC. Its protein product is CASSSWTSGAEQYF.

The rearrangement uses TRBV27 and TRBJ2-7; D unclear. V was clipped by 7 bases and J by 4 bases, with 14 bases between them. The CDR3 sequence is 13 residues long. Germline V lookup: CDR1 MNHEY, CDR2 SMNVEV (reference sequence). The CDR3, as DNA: TGTGCCAGCACCCGAGGCCCACTTTACGAGCAGTACTTC. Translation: CASTRGPLYEQYF.

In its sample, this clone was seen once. This CDR3 reads CASSLRGGTNQPQHF. The CDR3 DNA reads as TGTGCCAGCAGCTTGCGGGGGGGAACCAATCAGCCCCAGCATTTT. The chain couples TRBV6-5 to TRBJ1-5; maybe TRBD1 (5 bases). The length of the CDR3 is 15 residues. V lost 6 bases to trimming and J lost 3 bases, with 15 bases between them. The germline CDR1 and CDR2 sequences are MNHEY and SVGAGI.

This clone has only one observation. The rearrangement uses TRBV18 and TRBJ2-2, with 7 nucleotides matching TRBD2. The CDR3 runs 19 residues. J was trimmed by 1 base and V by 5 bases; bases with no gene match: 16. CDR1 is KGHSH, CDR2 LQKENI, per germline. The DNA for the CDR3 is TGTGCCAGCTCATCAGCCGCCGTAGCGGGCAGGCAGAACACCGGGGAGCTGTTTTTT. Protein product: CASSSAAVAGRQNTGELFF.

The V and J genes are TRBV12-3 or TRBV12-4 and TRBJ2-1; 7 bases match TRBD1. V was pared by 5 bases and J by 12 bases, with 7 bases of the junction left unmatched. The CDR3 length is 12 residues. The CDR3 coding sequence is TGTGCCAGCAGTCCGACAGGGAAGTGGCAGTTCTTC. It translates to CASSPTGKWQFF.

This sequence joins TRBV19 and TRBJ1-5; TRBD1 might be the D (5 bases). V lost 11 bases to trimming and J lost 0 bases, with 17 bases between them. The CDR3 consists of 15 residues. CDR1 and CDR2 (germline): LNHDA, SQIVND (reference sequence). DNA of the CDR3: TGTGCCTCCGGGGGGAAAATGTATAGCAATCAGCCCCAGCATTTT. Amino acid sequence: CASGGKMYSNQPQHF.

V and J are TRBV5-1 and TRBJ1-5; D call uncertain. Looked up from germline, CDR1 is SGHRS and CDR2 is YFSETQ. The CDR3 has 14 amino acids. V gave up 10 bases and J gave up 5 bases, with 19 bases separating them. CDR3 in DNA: TGCGCCGAAGGTCGGGGTGATGTGCATCAGCCCCAGCATTTT. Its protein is CAEGRGDVHQPQHF.

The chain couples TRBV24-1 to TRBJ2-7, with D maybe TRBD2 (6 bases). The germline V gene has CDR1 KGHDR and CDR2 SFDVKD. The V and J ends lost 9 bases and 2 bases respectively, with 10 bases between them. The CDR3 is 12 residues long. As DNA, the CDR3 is TGTGCCACCCAGGGAGGAACCTACGAGCAGTACTTC. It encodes CATQGGTYEQYF.

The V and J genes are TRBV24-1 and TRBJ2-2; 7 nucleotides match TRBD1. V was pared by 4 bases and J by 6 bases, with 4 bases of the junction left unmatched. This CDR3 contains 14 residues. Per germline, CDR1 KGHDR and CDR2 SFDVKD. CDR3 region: CATSESGQSGELFF. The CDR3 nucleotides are TGTGCCACCAGTGAGTCGGGACAGTCCGGGGAGCTGTTTTTT.

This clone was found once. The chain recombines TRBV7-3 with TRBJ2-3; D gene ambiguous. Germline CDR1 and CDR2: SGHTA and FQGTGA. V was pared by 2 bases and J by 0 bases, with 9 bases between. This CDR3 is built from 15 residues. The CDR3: CASSLLGTSTDTQYF. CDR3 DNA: TGTGCCAGCAGCTTACTTGGTACTAGCACAGATACGCAGTATTTT.

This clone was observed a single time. The CDR3 spells CASRTGTGIKNSNQPQHF. The CDR3 DNA reads TGTGCCAGTAGAACCGGGACAGGTATCAAAAATAGCAATCAGCCCCAGCATTTT. This chain uses TRBV19 with TRBJ1-5, with TRBD1 matching over 8 bases. CDR3 length: 18 amino acids. Germline assignment: CDR1 LNHDA and CDR2 SQIVND (reference sequence). V lost 6 bases and J lost 0; bases outside the gene matches: 13.

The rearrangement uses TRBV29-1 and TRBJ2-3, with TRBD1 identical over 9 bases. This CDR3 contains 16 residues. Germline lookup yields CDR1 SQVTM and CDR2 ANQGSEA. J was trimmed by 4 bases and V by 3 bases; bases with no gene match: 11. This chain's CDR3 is CSVEGIRDRVADTQYF. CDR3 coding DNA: TGCAGCGTTGAGGGAATCCGGGACAGGGTAGCAGATACGCAGTATTTT.

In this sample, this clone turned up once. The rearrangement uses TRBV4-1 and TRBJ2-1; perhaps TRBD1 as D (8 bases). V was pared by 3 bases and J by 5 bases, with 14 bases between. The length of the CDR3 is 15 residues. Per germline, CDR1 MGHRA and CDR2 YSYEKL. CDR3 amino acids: CASSHRTGRDNEQFF. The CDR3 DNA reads TGCGCCAGCAGCCATAGGACAGGGAGGGACAATGAGCAGTTCTTC.

The CDR3 coding sequence is TGTGCCAGCAGTTTTGCGAGGACAGGTCCTGAGCAGTTCTTC. This translates into CASSFARTGPEQFF. J is TRBJ2-1 and V is TRBV28, with TRBD1 identical over 7 bases. The germline gives CDR1 MDHEN, CDR2 SYDVKM. This CDR3 is 14 amino acids long. The V gene end was trimmed by 3 bases and the J gene end by 9 bases; junction bases not matched to a gene: 8.